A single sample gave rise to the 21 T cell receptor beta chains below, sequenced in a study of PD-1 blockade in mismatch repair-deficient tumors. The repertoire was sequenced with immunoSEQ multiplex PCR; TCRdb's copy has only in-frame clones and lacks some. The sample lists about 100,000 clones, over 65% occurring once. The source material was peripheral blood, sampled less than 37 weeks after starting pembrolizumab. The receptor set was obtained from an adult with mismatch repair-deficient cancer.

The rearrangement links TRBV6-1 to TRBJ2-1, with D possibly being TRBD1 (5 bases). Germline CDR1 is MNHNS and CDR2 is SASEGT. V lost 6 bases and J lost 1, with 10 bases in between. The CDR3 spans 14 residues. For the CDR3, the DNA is TGTGCCAGCAGCTTATCAGGGTCCTACAATGAGCAGTTCTTC. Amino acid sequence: CASSLSGSYNEQFF.

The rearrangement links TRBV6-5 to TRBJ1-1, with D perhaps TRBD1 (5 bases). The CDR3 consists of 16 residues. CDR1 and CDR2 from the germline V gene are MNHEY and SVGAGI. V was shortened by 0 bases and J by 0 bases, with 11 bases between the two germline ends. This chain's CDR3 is CASSYSPGRMNTEAFF. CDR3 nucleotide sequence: TGTGCCAGCAGTTACTCCCCGGGACGGATGAACACTGAAGCTTTCTTT.

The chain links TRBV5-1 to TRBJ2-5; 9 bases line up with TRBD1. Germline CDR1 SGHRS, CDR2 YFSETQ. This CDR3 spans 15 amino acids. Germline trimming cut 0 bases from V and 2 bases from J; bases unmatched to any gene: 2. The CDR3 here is CASSLAGTGQETQYF. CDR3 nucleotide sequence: TGCGCCAGCAGCTTGGCCGGGACAGGGCAAGAGACCCAGTACTTC.

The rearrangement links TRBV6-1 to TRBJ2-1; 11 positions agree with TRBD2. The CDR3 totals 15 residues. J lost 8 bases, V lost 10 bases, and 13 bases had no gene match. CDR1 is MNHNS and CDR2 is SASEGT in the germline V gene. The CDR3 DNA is TGTGCCATCCTTAGGGTAACTAGCGGGAGCGATGAGCAGTTCTTC. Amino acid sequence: CAILRVTSGSDEQFF.

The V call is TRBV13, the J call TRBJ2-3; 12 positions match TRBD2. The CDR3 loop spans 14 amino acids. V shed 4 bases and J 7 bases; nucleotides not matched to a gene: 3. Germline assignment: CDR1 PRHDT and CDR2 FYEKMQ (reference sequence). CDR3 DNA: TGTGCCAGCAGCTCCCGGACTAGCGGGAATACGCAGTATTTT. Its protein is CASSSRTSGNTQYF. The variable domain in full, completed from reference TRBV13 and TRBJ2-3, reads AAGVIQSPRHLIKEKRETATLKCYPIPRHDTVYWYQQGPGQDPQFLISFYEKMQSDKGSIPDRFSAQQFSDYHSELNMSSLELGDSALYFCASSSRTSGNTQYFGPGTRLTVL.

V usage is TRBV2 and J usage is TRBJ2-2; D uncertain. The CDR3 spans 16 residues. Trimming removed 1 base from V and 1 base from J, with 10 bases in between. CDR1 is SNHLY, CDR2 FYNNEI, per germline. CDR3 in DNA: TGTGCCAGCAGTGAAGGGACCCCGAGGAACACCGGGGAGCTGTTTTTT. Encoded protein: CASSEGTPRNTGELFF.

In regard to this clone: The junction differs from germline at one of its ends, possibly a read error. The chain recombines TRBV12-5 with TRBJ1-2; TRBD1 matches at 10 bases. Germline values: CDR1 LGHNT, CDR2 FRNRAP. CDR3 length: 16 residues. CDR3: CASGFSRDRGFYGYTF. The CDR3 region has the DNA TGTGCTAGCGGTTTTTCGCGGGACAGGGGTTTCTATGGCTACACCTTC.

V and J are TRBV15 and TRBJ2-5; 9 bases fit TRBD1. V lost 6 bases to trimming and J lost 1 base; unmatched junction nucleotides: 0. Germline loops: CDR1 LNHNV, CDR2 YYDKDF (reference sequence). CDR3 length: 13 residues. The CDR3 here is CATRGQGQETQYF. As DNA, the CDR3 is TGTGCCACCAGGGGACAGGGCCAAGAGACCCAGTACTTC.

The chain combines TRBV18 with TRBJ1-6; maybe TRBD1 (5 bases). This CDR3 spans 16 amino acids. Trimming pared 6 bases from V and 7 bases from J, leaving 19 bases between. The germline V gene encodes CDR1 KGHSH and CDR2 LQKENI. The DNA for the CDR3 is TGTGCCAGCTCTCTCAGGGAATTAGGTGACAATTCACCCCTCCACTTT. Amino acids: CASSLRELGDNSPLHF.

Here the CDR3 DNA reads TGTGCCACCAGATCGGTATTAGCCGAGCAGTACTTC. This sequence encodes CATRSVLAEQYF. This chain joins TRBV6-6 and TRBJ2-7; no firm D call. V lost 10 bases to trimming and J lost 6 bases, with 16 bases between them. In germline, CDR1 is MNHNY, CDR2 SVGAGI (reference sequence). This CDR3 is 12 amino acids long.

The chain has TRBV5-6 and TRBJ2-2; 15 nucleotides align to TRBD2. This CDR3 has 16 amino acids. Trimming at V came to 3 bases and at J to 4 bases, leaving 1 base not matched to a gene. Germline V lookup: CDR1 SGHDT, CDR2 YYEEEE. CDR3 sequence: CASSWGLAGGTGELFF. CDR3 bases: TGTGCCAGCAGCTGGGGACTAGCGGGAGGCACCGGGGAGCTGTTTTTT. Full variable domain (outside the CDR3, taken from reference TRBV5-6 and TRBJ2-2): DAGVTQSPTHLIKTRGQQVTLRCSPKSGHDTVSWYQQALGQGPQFIFQYYEEEERQRGNFPDRFSGHQFPNYSSELNVNALLLGDSALYLCASSWGLAGGTGELFFGEGSRLTVL.

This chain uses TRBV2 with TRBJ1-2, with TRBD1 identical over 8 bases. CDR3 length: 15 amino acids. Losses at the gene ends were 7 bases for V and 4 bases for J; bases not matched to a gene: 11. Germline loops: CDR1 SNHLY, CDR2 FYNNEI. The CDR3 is CASTQSGGVSYGYTF. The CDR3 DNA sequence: TGTGCCAGCACTCAATCAGGGGGCGTTAGCTATGGCTACACCTTC.

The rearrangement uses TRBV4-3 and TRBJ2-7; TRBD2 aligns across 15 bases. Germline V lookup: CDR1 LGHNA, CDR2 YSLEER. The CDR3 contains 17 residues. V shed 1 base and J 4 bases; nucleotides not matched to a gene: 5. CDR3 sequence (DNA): TGCGCCAGCAGCCAAGCCGCGGGACTAGCGGGAGGATACGAGCAGTACTTC. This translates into CASSQAAGLAGGYEQYF.

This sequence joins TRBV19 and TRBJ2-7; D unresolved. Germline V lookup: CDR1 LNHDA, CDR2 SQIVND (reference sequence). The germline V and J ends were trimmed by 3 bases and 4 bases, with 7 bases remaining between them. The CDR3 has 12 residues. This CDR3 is CASSIPGYEQYF. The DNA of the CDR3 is TGTGCCAGTAGTATTCCCGGATACGAGCAGTACTTC. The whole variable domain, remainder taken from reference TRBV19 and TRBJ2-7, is DGGITQSPKYLFRKEGQNVTLSCEQNLNHDAMYWYRQDPGQGLRLIYYSQIVNDFQKGDIAEGYSVSREKKESFPLTVTSAQKNPTAFYLCASSIPGYEQYFGPGTRLTVT.

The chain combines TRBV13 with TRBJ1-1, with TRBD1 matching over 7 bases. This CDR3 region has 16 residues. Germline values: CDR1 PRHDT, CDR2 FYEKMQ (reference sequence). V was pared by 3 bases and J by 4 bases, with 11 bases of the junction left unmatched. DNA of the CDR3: TGTGCCAGCAGCTTGGGAGGGGGCTTTGGGGCCACTGAAGCTTTCTTT. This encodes CASSLGGGFGATEAFF.

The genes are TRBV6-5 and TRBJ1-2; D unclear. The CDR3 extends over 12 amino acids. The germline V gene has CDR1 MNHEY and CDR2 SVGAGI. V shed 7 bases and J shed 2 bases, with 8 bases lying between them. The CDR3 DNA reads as TGTGCCAGCAAAGGGAGGAACTATGGCTACACCTTC. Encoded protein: CASKGRNYGYTF.

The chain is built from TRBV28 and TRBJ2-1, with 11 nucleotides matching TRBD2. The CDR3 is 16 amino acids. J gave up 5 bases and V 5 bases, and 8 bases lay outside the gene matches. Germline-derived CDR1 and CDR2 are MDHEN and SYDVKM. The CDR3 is CASSTPGTSGNNEQFF. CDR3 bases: TGTGCCAGCAGTACGCCCGGGACTAGCGGAAACAATGAGCAGTTCTTC. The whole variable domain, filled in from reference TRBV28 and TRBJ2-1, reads DVKVTQSSRYLVKRTGEKVFLECVQDMDHENMFWYRQDPGLGLRLIYFSYDVKMKEKGDIPEGYSVSREKKERFSLILESASTNQTSMYLCASSTPGTSGNNEQFFGPGTRLTVL.

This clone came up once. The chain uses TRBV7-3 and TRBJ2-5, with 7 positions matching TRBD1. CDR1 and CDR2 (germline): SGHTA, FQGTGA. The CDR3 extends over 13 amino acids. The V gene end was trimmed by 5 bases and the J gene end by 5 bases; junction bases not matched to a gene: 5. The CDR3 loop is CASSKDRSETQYF. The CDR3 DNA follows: TGTGCCAGCAGCAAGGACAGGTCGGAGACCCAGTACTTC.

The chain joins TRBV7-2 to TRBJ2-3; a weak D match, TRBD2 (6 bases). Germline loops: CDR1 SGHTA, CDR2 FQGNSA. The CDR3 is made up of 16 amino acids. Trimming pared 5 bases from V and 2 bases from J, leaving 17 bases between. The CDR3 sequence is CASSQEGLSYTDTQYF. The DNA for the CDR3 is TGTGCCAGCAGCCAGGAGGGACTTAGTTACACAGATACGCAGTATTTT.

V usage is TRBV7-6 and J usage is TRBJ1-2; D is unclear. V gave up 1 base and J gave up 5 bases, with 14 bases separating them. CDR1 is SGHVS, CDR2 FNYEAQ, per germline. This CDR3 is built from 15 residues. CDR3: CASSLGQNKGYGYTF. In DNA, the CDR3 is TGTGCCAGCAGCTTAGGTCAGAATAAAGGGTATGGCTACACCTTC. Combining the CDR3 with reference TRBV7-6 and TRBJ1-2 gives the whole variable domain GAGVSQSPRYKVTKRGQDVALRCDPISGHVSLYWYRQALGQGPEFLTYFNYEAQQDKSGLPNDRFSAERPEGSISTLTIQRTEQRDSAMYRCASSLGQNKGYGYTFGSGTRLTVV.

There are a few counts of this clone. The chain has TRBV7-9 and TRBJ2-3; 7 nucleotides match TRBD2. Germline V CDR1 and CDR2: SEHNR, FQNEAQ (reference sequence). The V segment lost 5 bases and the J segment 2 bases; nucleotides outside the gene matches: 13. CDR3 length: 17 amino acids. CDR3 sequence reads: CASSPTALGTNTDTQYF. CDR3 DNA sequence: TGTGCCAGCAGCCCTACCGCACTCGGGACTAACACAGATACGCAGTATTTT.